The rows below give T cell receptor beta chains drawn from one sample of a study of shared clonotypes between healthy human individuals. Clones were read by immunoSEQ multiplex PCR, and TCRdb kept only the in-frame ones, dropping some. This table holds 2 million to 2.5 million clones, 90% to 96% found once. The sample consisted of naive CD4+ T cells sorted from blood. The source of these receptors is a man between 18 and 29 years old in good health. The CDR3 runs from the conserved cysteine through the conserved F or W. Each record gives: D gene, J gene, V gene, clone size, CDR3 DNA, CDR3 protein. D genes are given only for firm matches. Clone size is shown for a subset of rows, as once, few, many or a class of expanded clone.

d_gene: -; j_gene: TRBJ1-2; v_gene: TRBV7-2; abundance: -; CDR3nt: TGTGCCAGCAGCTTAGCGGGTGTTGGGACGGCGGATGGCTACACCTTC; CDR3aa: CASSLAGVGTADGYTF
d_gene: -; j_gene: TRBJ1-6; v_gene: TRBV28; abundance: once; CDR3nt: TGTGCCAGCAGCTGGCACCGACTACGGGATAATTCACCCCTCCACTTT; CDR3aa: CASSWHRLRDNSPLHF
d_gene: TRBD1; j_gene: TRBJ1-5; v_gene: TRBV18; abundance: -; CDR3nt: TGTGCCAGCTCACCACTGGGACAGGGGGCAAATCAGCCCCAGCATTTT; CDR3aa: CASSPLGQGANQPQHF
d_gene: -; j_gene: TRBJ2-1; v_gene: TRBV20-1; abundance: -; CDR3nt: TGCAGTGCCCAGTACAATGAGCAGTTCTTC; CDR3aa: CSAQYNEQFF
d_gene: -; j_gene: TRBJ2-7; v_gene: TRBV5-1; abundance: -; CDR3nt: TGCGCCAGCAGCTTGGGGTCTACCTACTCCTACGAGCAGTACTTC; CDR3aa: CASSLGSTYSYEQYF
d_gene: TRBD1; j_gene: TRBJ1-4; v_gene: TRBV19; abundance: -; CDR3nt: TGTGCCAGTAGTCTGAGGACAGGTATAAGAACTAATGAAAAACTGTTTTTT; CDR3aa: CASSLRTGIRTNEKLFF
d_gene: -; j_gene: TRBJ2-5; v_gene: TRBV6-1; abundance: -; CDR3nt: TGTGCCAGCAGGGTCACAGGGAAAGAGACCCAGTACTTC; CDR3aa: CASRVTGKETQYF
d_gene: TRBD2; j_gene: TRBJ2-3; v_gene: TRBV11-2; abundance: -; CDR3nt: TGTGCCAGCAGCTCTAGCGGGACTATAGAGAGCACAGATACGCAGTATTTT; CDR3aa: CASSSSGTIESTDTQYF
d_gene: -; j_gene: TRBJ1-1; v_gene: TRBV6-1; abundance: -; CDR3nt: TGTGCCAGCAGCAAGACGCTATCCGGGGTCACTGAAGCTTTCTTT; CDR3aa: CASSKTLSGVTEAFF
d_gene: -; j_gene: TRBJ1-2; v_gene: TRBV11-2; abundance: -; CDR3nt: TGTGCCAGCAGTACAGGGTTTGACTATGGCTACACCTTC; CDR3aa: CASSTGFDYGYTF
d_gene: -; j_gene: TRBJ1-1; v_gene: TRBV25-1; abundance: -; CDR3nt: TGTGCCAGCAGTGACGGACAGATACTATTGAACACTGAAGCTTTCTTT; CDR3aa: CASSDGQILLNTEAFF
d_gene: TRBD1; j_gene: TRBJ1-4; v_gene: TRBV2; abundance: -; CDR3nt: TGTGCCAGCAGCCCACAGGGGTTCAGTCTGACTAATGAAAAACTGTTTTTT; CDR3aa: CASSPQGFSLTNEKLFF
d_gene: TRBD2; j_gene: TRBJ2-2; v_gene: TRBV4-3; abundance: -; CDR3nt: TGCGCCAGCAGCGGACTAGCGGGAGTCACCGGGGAGCTGTTTTTT; CDR3aa: CASSGLAGVTGELFF
d_gene: -; j_gene: TRBJ1-1; v_gene: TRBV18; abundance: once; CDR3nt: TGTGCCAGCTCACCACCTAGTGGGGGAATGATGAACACTGAAGCTTTCTTT; CDR3aa: CASSPPSGGMMNTEAFF
d_gene: TRBD2; j_gene: TRBJ2-1; v_gene: TRBV30; abundance: once; CDR3nt: TGTGCCTGGTCGGGGGGGGTCATTGAGCAGTTCTTC; CDR3aa: CAWSGGVIEQFF
d_gene: TRBD1; j_gene: TRBJ2-7; v_gene: TRBV29-1; abundance: once; CDR3nt: TGCAGCGTCGCAGGGGGCAGCTACGAGCAGTACTTC; CDR3aa: CSVAGGSYEQYF
d_gene: -; j_gene: TRBJ1-2; v_gene: TRBV2; abundance: -; CDR3nt: TGTGCCAGCAGTGGACAGTTAGCTAACTATGGCTACACCTTC; CDR3aa: CASSGQLANYGYTF
d_gene: TRBD2; j_gene: TRBJ2-7; v_gene: TRBV11-2; abundance: -; CDR3nt: TGTGCCAGCAGGAATCCGGGGACTAGCGACTACGAGCAGTACTTC; CDR3aa: CASRNPGTSDYEQYF
d_gene: TRBD1; j_gene: TRBJ2-7; v_gene: TRBV6-5; abundance: once; CDR3nt: TGTGCCAGCAGTCGGGGACAGGGTGGTGTTAAGCAGTACTTC; CDR3aa: CASSRGQGGVKQYF
d_gene: TRBD1; j_gene: TRBJ1-3; v_gene: TRBV30; abundance: -; CDR3nt: TGTGCCTGGAGACGGACAGGGGGAAACACCATATATTTT; CDR3aa: CAWRRTGGNTIYF
d_gene: -; j_gene: TRBJ1-4; v_gene: TRBV5-4; abundance: -; CDR3nt: TGTGCCAGCAGCTTCGGTGAAAAACTGTTTTTT; CDR3aa: CASSFGEKLFF
d_gene: TRBD2; j_gene: TRBJ2-3; v_gene: TRBV9; abundance: -; CDR3nt: TGTGCCAGCAGCGTAAGCCTAGCGGGGGGGGCAAGCACAGATACGCAGTATTTT; CDR3aa: CASSVSLAGGASTDTQYF
d_gene: TRBD2; j_gene: TRBJ2-7; v_gene: TRBV5-4; abundance: -; CDR3nt: TGTGCCAGCAGCCTGCCCCCTTTAGCGGGAGTCTCCTACGAGCAGTACTTC; CDR3aa: CASSLPPLAGVSYEQYF
d_gene: TRBD2; j_gene: TRBJ2-2; v_gene: TRBV5-6; abundance: few; CDR3nt: TGTGCCAGCAGTCGCTCGGGGACTAGCGGAGACACCGGGGAGCTGTTTTTT; CDR3aa: CASSRSGTSGDTGELFF
d_gene: TRBD1; j_gene: TRBJ1-4; v_gene: TRBV11-2; abundance: few; CDR3nt: TGTGCCAGCAGCCCATCACAGGGGGCTAATGAAAAACTGTTTTTT; CDR3aa: CASSPSQGANEKLFF
d_gene: TRBD2; j_gene: TRBJ2-2; v_gene: TRBV9; abundance: -; CDR3nt: TGTGCCAGCAGTCTTGCCGGGACTATAAACACCGGGGAGCTGTTTTTT; CDR3aa: CASSLAGTINTGELFF
d_gene: -; j_gene: TRBJ1-1; v_gene: TRBV15; abundance: -; CDR3nt: TGTGCCACCAGCAGAGACCGGGGACGGATTGAAGCTTTCTTT; CDR3aa: CATSRDRGRIEAFF
d_gene: -; j_gene: TRBJ1-2; v_gene: TRBV19; abundance: -; CDR3nt: TGTGCCAGTAGTACCCCAGGGCAGGGGCAGAGGTATGGCTACACCTTC; CDR3aa: CASSTPGQGQRYGYTF
d_gene: -; j_gene: TRBJ2-5; v_gene: TRBV30; abundance: once; CDR3nt: TGTGCCTGGCGACAGAAAGAGACCCAGTACTTC; CDR3aa: CAWRQKETQYF
d_gene: -; j_gene: TRBJ2-7; v_gene: TRBV7-8; abundance: -; CDR3nt: TGTGCCAGCACTTTAGGAGGTTCCTCCTACGAGCAGTACTTC; CDR3aa: CASTLGGSSYEQYF
d_gene: TRBD1; j_gene: TRBJ2-7; v_gene: TRBV19; abundance: -; CDR3nt: TGTGCCAGTAGCGGGACAGGGGCTGCCTACGAGCAGTACTTC; CDR3aa: CASSGTGAAYEQYF
d_gene: -; j_gene: TRBJ2-7; v_gene: TRBV19; abundance: -; CDR3nt: TGTGCCAGTAGTTTGGGAGGGGGCCCCTACGAGCAGTACTTC; CDR3aa: CASSLGGGPYEQYF
d_gene: TRBD2; j_gene: TRBJ2-3; v_gene: TRBV19; abundance: once; CDR3nt: TGTGCCACCGGTGGAGCGGGGGCGTTCACAGATACGCAGTATTTT; CDR3aa: CATGGAGAFTDTQYF
d_gene: -; j_gene: TRBJ1-2; v_gene: TRBV11-2; abundance: -; CDR3nt: TGTGCCAGCAGCTTATCTTCGTGGGCGACCTACTATGGCTACACCTTC; CDR3aa: CASSLSSWATYYGYTF
d_gene: -; j_gene: TRBJ2-7; v_gene: TRBV13; abundance: -; CDR3nt: TGTGCCAGCAGCTTACTCAGGGGTTACGGCGAGCAGTACTTC; CDR3aa: CASSLLRGYGEQYF